These 25 T cell receptor beta chains share one sample of origin, sequenced in a study of cytomegalovirus exposure and HLA in healthy donors. The PCR used 60 Vbeta and 13 Jbeta primers. Assay: immunoSEQ multiplex PCR; the TCRdb copy retains only in-frame clones and omits some. The data hold some 150,000 clones, with approximately 75% observed a single time. The sample comprised PBMCs. These receptors all come from a man aged 30-40 years in good health and CMV-seropositive.

CDR3 nucleotide sequence: TGTGCCAGCAGCTTAATGGGACTTCAAGACAATGAGCAGTTCTTC. Amino acid sequence: CASSLMGLQDNEQFF. This chain uses TRBV11-3 with TRBJ2-1; possibly TRBD2 for D (6 bases). Germline V lookup: CDR1 SGHNT, CDR2 YENEEA. V was shortened by 2 bases and J by 5 bases, with 13 bases between the two germline ends. The CDR3 has 15 amino acids.

In this sample, this clone turned up a few times. V usage is TRBV4-1 and J usage is TRBJ2-5; D may be TRBD1 (5 bases). The end of the DNA is better explained by TRBJ2-7, so the J call may be wrong. Germline V CDR1 and CDR2: MGHRA, YSYEKL. The CDR3 totals 13 residues. CDR3 protein: CASSEDNSYEQYF. The CDR3 DNA reads TGCGCCAGCAGCGAGGACAACTCCTACGAGCAGTACTTC.

The sample holds a few counts of this clone. The chain uses TRBV29-1 and TRBJ2-1, with D tentatively TRBD2 (6 bases). Germline CDR1 SQVTM, CDR2 ANQGSEA. V lost 1 base and J 5 bases, leaving 9 bases between the germline ends. The CDR3 has 13 residues. CDR3 nucleotides: TGCAGCGTTGAAGTGACTAGGCACAATGAGCAGTTCTTC. Translated, it gives CSVEVTRHNEQFF.

The V and J genes are TRBV7-8 and TRBJ2-1, with a possible D match to TRBD1 (5 bases). Germline loops: CDR1 SGHVS, CDR2 FQNEAQ. V lost 5 bases and J lost 3, with 14 bases in between. The CDR3 has 15 amino acids. This chain's CDR3 is CASSPPRQGYNEQFF. In DNA, the CDR3 is TGTGCCAGCAGCCCCCCCCGCCAGGGCTACAATGAGCAGTTCTTC. The full variable domain, with the rest looked up from reference TRBV7-8 and TRBJ2-1, is GAGVSQSPRYKVAKRGQDVALRCDPISGHVSLFWYQQALGQGPEFLTYFQNEAQLDKSGLPSDRFFAERPEGSVSTLKIQRTQQEDSAVYLCASSPPRQGYNEQFFGPGTRLTVL.

The chain combines TRBV7-9 with TRBJ2-5, with 7 bases lining up with TRBD1. The CDR3 covers 14 residues. Trimming removed 5 bases from V and 1 base from J; junction bases left unmatched: 4. Germline V gives CDR1 SEHNR, CDR2 FQNEAQ (reference sequence). CDR3 sequence: CASSPGTVQETQYF. The CDR3 DNA follows: TGTGCCAGCAGCCCAGGGACAGTCCAAGAGACCCAGTACTTC.

The gene calls are TRBV6-1 and TRBJ2-5; 8 bases fit TRBD1. V was pared by 3 bases and J by 5 bases, with 11 bases of the junction left unmatched. Germline CDR1 and CDR2: MNHNS and SASEGT. This CDR3 is 16 amino acids long. The CDR3 sequence is CASSESGTGGGETQYF. The CDR3 DNA sequence: TGTGCCAGCAGTGAGTCGGGCACAGGGGGTGGGGAGACCCAGTACTTC.

This chain links TRBV4-3 with TRBJ2-7; D may be TRBD1 (5 bases). The CDR3 totals 15 residues. Germline V gene lookup returns CDR1 LGHNA and CDR2 YSLEER. V gave up 0 bases and J gave up 7 bases, with 16 bases separating them. The CDR3 protein is CASSQEFLGAREQYF. CDR3 nucleotides: TGCGCCAGCAGCCAAGAATTTTTAGGGGCGCGGGAGCAGTACTTC.

The V call is TRBV4-1, the J call TRBJ1-1, with TRBD1 matching 7 bases. J was trimmed by 1 base and V by 2 bases; bases with no gene match: 4. The germline V gene has CDR1 MGHRA and CDR2 YSYEKL. The CDR3 length is 15 residues. The CDR3 is CASSQISGGNTEAFF. The CDR3 bases are TGCGCCAGCAGCCAAATTTCAGGGGGGAACACTGAAGCTTTCTTT.

The chain carries TRBV5-4 and TRBJ1-1; 10 bases are shared with TRBD1. J lost 1 base, V lost 4 bases, and 10 bases had no gene match. Per the germline V gene, CDR1 is SGHNT and CDR2 is YYREEE (reference sequence). CDR3 length equals 17 residues. The DNA for the CDR3 is TGTGCCAGCAGCCGATATCTGACAGGGGGCGCGAACACTGAAGCTTTCTTT. Translated, it gives CASSRYLTGGANTEAFF.

V and J are TRBV29-1 and TRBJ2-7; D possibly corresponds to TRBD1 (6 bases). The CDR3 has 11 residues. Germline V gene lookup returns CDR1 SQVTM and CDR2 ANQGSEA. Trimming removed 4 bases at V and 5 bases at J, with 9 bases between. The CDR3 loop is CSVGHRDEQYF. The CDR3 DNA sequence: TGCAGCGTTGGGCACAGGGACGAGCAGTACTTC.

The chain couples TRBV21-1 to TRBJ2-7; TRBD2 is the table's D call, not checked against the DNA. TRBV21-1 is listed as a pseudogene. The CDR3 contains 13 residues. CDR3 protein: CASSRCAGYEQYF. CDR3 bases: TGTGCCAGCAGCCGCTGCGCGGGCTACGAGCAGTACTTC.

V and J are TRBV5-1 and TRBJ2-5; 10 nucleotides align to TRBD2. V shed 4 bases and J 4 bases; nucleotides not matched to a gene: 10. This CDR3 region has 16 residues. Germline CDR1 reads SGHRS; CDR2 reads YFSETQ. The CDR3 region has the DNA TGCGCCAGCAGCCTCAGAACTAGCGGGGATGGAGAGACCCAGTACTTC. Its protein is CASSLRTSGDGETQYF.

This CDR3 is CASSRQGFTGELFF. DNA for the CDR3: TGTGCCAGCAGTCGACAGGGTTTCACCGGGGAGCTGTTTTTT. The V gene is TRBV6-5, the J gene TRBJ2-2, with 7 nucleotides matching TRBD1. The CDR3 totals 14 residues. The ends lost 5 bases at V and 4 bases at J; junction bases unmatched: 4. The germline CDR1 and CDR2 sequences are MNHEY and SVGAGI.

This chain joins TRBV7-2 and TRBJ2-1, with TRBD2 identical over 7 bases. The CDR3 contains 11 residues. Unmatched junction bases numbered 2, after V lost 4 bases and J lost 11 bases. CDR1 SGHTA and CDR2 FQGNSA come from the germline V gene. CDR3 loop: CASSSGTKQFF. The CDR3 region has the DNA TGTGCCAGCAGCTCCGGGACTAAGCAGTTCTTC.

The rearrangement joins TRBV4-1 to TRBJ1-4; D possibly corresponds to TRBD1 (6 bases). Looked up from germline, CDR1 is MGHRA and CDR2 is YSYEKL. The CDR3 runs 16 residues. V lost 3 bases and J lost 0, with 11 bases in between. CDR3 nucleotide sequence: TGCGCCAGCAGCCAGGTCAGGGGTTCAACTAATGAAAAACTGTTTTTT. Residues: CASSQVRGSTNEKLFF.

The chain couples TRBV5-5 to TRBJ2-2; 7 bases line up with TRBD1. The CDR3 runs to 14 residues. The germline CDR1 and CDR2 sequences are SGHKS and YYEKEE (reference sequence). The V and J ends lost 3 bases and 4 bases, in that order; junction bases with no gene match: 3. The DNA of the CDR3 is TGTGCCAGCAGCTCACAGGGGAGCACCGGGGAGCTGTTTTTT. Its protein is CASSSQGSTGELFF.

This clone was counted between two and nine times. The gene calls are TRBV5-1 and TRBJ2-5; the D gene is possibly TRBD1 (6 bases). Trimming removed 2 bases from V and 0 bases from J, with 11 bases in between. Per germline, CDR1 SGHRS and CDR2 YFSETQ. The CDR3 is made up of 15 amino acids. The CDR3, as DNA: TGCGCCAGCAGCTTAACGGGACAAGACCAAGAGACCCAGTACTTC. It is translated as CASSLTGQDQETQYF.

This clone was picked up one time. The rearrangement joins TRBV7-2 to TRBJ2-5; D unclear. CDR3 size: 12 residues. CDR1 is SGHTA and CDR2 is FQGNSA in the germline V gene. The V gene lost 3 bases and the J gene lost 2 bases, with 4 bases spanning the gap. CDR3 DNA sequence: TGTGCCAGCAGCTTTTATCAAGAGACCCAGTACTTC. It is translated as CASSFYQETQYF.

This chain connects TRBV27 to TRBJ2-7; 7 bases are a match to TRBD2. Germline loops: CDR1 MNHEY, CDR2 SMNVEV (reference sequence). This CDR3 has 14 amino acids. V lost 4 bases, J lost 5 bases, and 8 bases stayed unmatched. CDR3 region: CASSYSPGRDEQYF. DNA for the CDR3: TGTGCCAGCAGTTACTCCCCAGGGAGGGACGAGCAGTACTTC.

V and J are TRBV30 and TRBJ2-1; TRBD1 might be the D (5 bases). Germline V lookup: CDR1 GTSNPN, CDR2 SVGIG (reference sequence). This CDR3 contains 11 residues. The V gene lost 4 bases and the J gene lost 8 bases, with 9 bases spanning the gap. DNA of the CDR3: TGTGCCTGGACAGACAGCGATGAGCAGTTCTTC. Translated: CAWTDSDEQFF.

This clone was detected once. The genes are TRBV27 and TRBJ2-2; D remains unclear. The CDR3 is made up of 14 amino acids. Germline CDR1 reads MNHEY; CDR2 reads SMNVEV (reference sequence). V was clipped by 3 bases and J by 4 bases, with 9 bases between them. CDR3 amino acids: CASSFQAITGELFF. The CDR3 coding sequence is TGTGCCAGCAGTTTTCAGGCTATCACCGGGGAGCTGTTTTTT.

A note on this clone: An end of the junction differs from the germline gene, which may be a read error. This chain connects TRBV5-1 to TRBJ2-5, with D possibly TRBD1 on 5 matching bases. This CDR3 spans 13 amino acids. Germline values: CDR1 SGHRS, CDR2 YFSETQ. Here the CDR3 reads CASSLDSQGTQYF. In DNA form, the CDR3 reads TGCGCCAGCAGCTTAGACAGTCAAGGGACCCAGTACTTC.

The CDR3 region has the DNA TGTGCCAGCATTTGGCGGTCAGGGGGTCAGCCCCAGCATTTT. Translated: CASIWRSGGQPQHF. The chain is built from TRBV28 and TRBJ1-5; 7 bases line up with TRBD1. V was clipped by 7 bases and J by 6 bases; unmatched bases: 9. The CDR3 length is 14 residues. Per the germline V gene, CDR1 is MDHEN and CDR2 is SYDVKM.

With respect to this clone: Other DNA sequences within the sample encode an identical CDR3. CDR3 nucleotides: TGCGCCAGCAGCTTGGCGGTGGAGAGCACAGATACGCAGTATTTT. This sequence encodes CASSLAVESTDTQYF. This chain joins TRBV5-1 and TRBJ2-3; D gene uncertain. This CDR3 is 15 amino acids long. From germline, CDR1 is SGHRS and CDR2 YFSETQ. Between the trimmed V and J ends, which lost 0 bases and 0 bases, there was a span of 8 bases.

In its sample, this clone was seen once. The chain carries TRBV19 and TRBJ2-1; 11 nucleotides match TRBD1. Germline CDR1 and CDR2: LNHDA and SQIVND (reference sequence). V lost 6 bases and J lost 1; bases outside the gene matches: 2. This CDR3 is 15 amino acids long. The CDR3 DNA follows: TGTGCCAGTAGGGACAGGGGGCAGTCCTACAATGAGCAGTTCTTC. Translated: CASRDRGQSYNEQFF.